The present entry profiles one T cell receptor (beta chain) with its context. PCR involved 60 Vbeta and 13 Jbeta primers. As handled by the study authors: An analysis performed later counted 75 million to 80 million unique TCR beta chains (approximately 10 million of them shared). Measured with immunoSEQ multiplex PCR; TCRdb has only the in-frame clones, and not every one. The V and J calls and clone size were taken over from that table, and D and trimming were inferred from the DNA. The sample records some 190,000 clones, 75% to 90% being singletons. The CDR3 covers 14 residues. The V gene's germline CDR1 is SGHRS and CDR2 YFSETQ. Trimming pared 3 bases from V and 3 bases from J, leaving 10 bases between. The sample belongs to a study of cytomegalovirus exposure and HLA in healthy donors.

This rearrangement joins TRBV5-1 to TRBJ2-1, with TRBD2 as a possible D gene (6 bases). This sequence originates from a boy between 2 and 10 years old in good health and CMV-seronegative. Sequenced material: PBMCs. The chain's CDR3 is CASSYAGGYNEQFF. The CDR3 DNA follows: TGCGCCAGCAGCTATGCCGGGGGCTACAATGAGCAGTTCTTC.